The T cell receptor beta chain described here comes from a study of cytomegalovirus exposure and HLA in healthy donors. As for the study in general: Out of approximately 170 million T cells, an earlier analysis found 117 million unique TCR beta sequences in total. General study findings and limits: In vitro, three CMV-associated chains proved specific for CMV antigens.

This clone was picked up a small number of times. The antigen is unknown. There are 13 residues in the CDR3. Germline assignment: CDR1 LGHNA and CDR2 YSLEER. The ends were cut back, 1 base at V and 3 bases at J, with 7 bases in the middle. Researchers ran the PCR with 60 Vbeta and 13 Jbeta primers. Data came from immunoSEQ multiplex PCR; TCRdb stores just in-frame clones and leaves some out. The sample records 150,000 to 200,000 clones, about 80% being singletons. The receptor was isolated from a woman in her thirties or forties in good health and CMV-seronegative. V is TRBV4-3 and J is TRBJ2-7; unclear D gene. The material sequenced was PBMCs. The DNA for the CDR3 is TGCGCCAGCAGCCAAGGTACGAGCTACGAGCAGTACTTC. This gives the protein CASSQGTSYEQYF.